This T cell receptor (beta chain) is from a study of radiotherapy plus CTLA-4 blockade in lung cancer. Study at large: Objective responses were seen in around 17% of patients, disease control in about 30%. Study-level results: Radiotherapy with ipilimumab was followed by blood expansion of tumor-derived clones. Reports state that early shifts in blood T cell clones, with interferon-beta, best predicted response.

This clone was seen more than once but under ten times. Antigen unknown. Sequenced by immunoSEQ multiplex PCR; TCRdb stores in-frame clones only, minus some. The sample carries tens of thousands of clones, 65% to 80% recorded once. The sample here was peripheral blood, taken from a patient treated with radiotherapy plus ipilimumab. This TCR derives from a human donor with non-small cell lung cancer who had stable disease on radiotherapy plus ipilimumab.

CDR3 sequence: CASSIDRDRGYGYTF. The CDR3 DNA reads as TGTGCCAGTAGTATAGACCGGGACAGGGGGTATGGCTACACCTTC. The V and J genes are TRBV19 and TRBJ1-2, with TRBD1 identical over 11 bases. This CDR3 comprises 15 residues. The ends lost 0 bases at V and 5 bases at J; junction bases unmatched: 2. Germline lookup yields CDR1 LNHDA and CDR2 SQIVND (reference sequence).